These T cell receptor beta chains were read from a single sample in a study of blood T cell repertoires in COVID-19. The table came from immunoSEQ multiplex PCR; TCRdb's copy has only in-frame clones and leaves some out. The table records tens of thousands of clones, roughly 77% of them present only once. Sequencing used peripheral blood. The origin of the receptors is a man aged 50 to 59 with active or convalescent COVID-19. Each CDR3 is given with its conserved first and last residue. The D gene is left open where the match is weak. Clone size is not always given. Where it is, it says once, few, many or a class for expanded clones.

d_call j_call clone_size v_call cdr3_aa cdr3_nt
TRBD1 TRBJ2-1 . TRBV7-6 CASSLRGTGGSYNEQFF TGTGCCAGCAGCTTAAGGGGGACAGGGGGCTCCTACAATGAGCAGTTCTTC
TRBD2 TRBJ2-1 . TRBV5-6 CASSIRRTSHNEQFF TGTGCCAGCAGCATTCGGCGGACTAGCCACAATGAGCAGTTCTTC
. TRBJ2-1 . TRBV6-5 CASRTGTYNEQFF TGTGCCAGTCGGACGGGGACCTACAATGAGCAGTTCTTC
TRBD1 TRBJ2-7 few TRBV11-2 CASSLGQGAYEQYF TGTGCCAGCAGCTTAGGACAGGGGGCGTACGAGCAGTACTTC
. TRBJ1-1 . TRBV19 CASSIDLTRGNTEAFF TGTGCCAGTAGTATAGACCTGACCCGGGGGAACACTGAAGCTTTCTTT
. TRBJ1-6 . TRBV11-2 CASSFILRNSPLHF TGTGCCAGCAGCTTTATCCTACGGAATTCACCCCTCCACTTT
TRBD1 TRBJ1-5 many TRBV7-2 CASNRGQGPNQPQHF TGTGCCAGCAACCGTGGACAGGGGCCAAATCAGCCCCAGCATTTT
TRBD1 TRBJ1-1 . TRBV5-6 CASSKTGYEAFF TGTGCCAGCAGCAAGACAGGGTATGAAGCTTTCTTT
TRBD1 TRBJ1-3 . TRBV4-1 CASSQGDRGRWNTIYF TGCGCCAGCAGCCAAGGCGACAGGGGGCGGTGGAACACCATATATTTT
. TRBJ1-2 few TRBV3-1/TRBV3-2 CASSHEGGHLGKGYGYTF TGTGCCAGCAGCCATGAAGGGGGACACCTGGGAAAAGGGTATGGCTACACCTTC
. TRBJ1-5 many TRBV2 CATGGNQPQHF TGTGCCACCGGCGGTAATCAGCCCCAGCATTTT